This TCR beta chain appears in the sequencing data of a study of T cells in Graves' hyperthyroidism and ophthalmopathy (dated by TCRdb to the late 2010s). Regarding the study in general: Peripheral blood was sampled at the time of initial diagnosis, prior to any treatment. In several Graves' hyperthyroidism patients, the study also compared T-cell repertoires from thyroid tissue with T-cell repertoires from blood. The paper reports TCR Vbeta CDR3 sequencing of about 140 peripheral blood samples: around 45 ophthalmopathy, around 80 hyperthyroidism and 17 progressor patients. The roughly 100 discovery patients were randomly split 7:3 into training and test sets. Whether ophthalmopathy could be predicted prospectively was tested in an independent validation cohort made up of approximately 19 hyperthyroidism patients plus 17 patients who later progressed to ophthalmopathy. To identify TCR V-J signatures that set the groups apart, the researchers used a discovery cohort of more than 95 patients, made up of around 42 with Graves' ophthalmopathy and about 55 with stable Graves' hyperthyroidism. After blood sampling, hyperthyroidism patients were treated with methimazole at a starting dose of 30 mg daily, and ophthalmopathy patients were treated with high-dose intravenous methylprednisolone.

Comment on this clonotype: The clone's antigen remains unknown. No clone much larger than this one lies a single base away; base qualities are absent.

The germline V gene supplies CDR1 SQVTM and CDR2 ANQGSEA. The CDR3, cysteine through phenylalanine, is 16 amino acids long. The read is trimmed to its CDR3 DNA, 48 bases read in frame from base 1. V is shortened by 1 base, J by 3 bases, and the region joining them spans 17 bases. The TCR beta CDR3 regions were amplified from the RNA transcripts. The first round of RT-PCR for the TCR CDR3 was performed with the HTBI primer set and the Qiagen OneStep RT-PCR kit. The libraries were constructed in a second round of multiplex PCR and then size-selected and purified. The libraries were sequenced on an Illumina HiSeq2000 using paired-end 100 bp reads. The authors processed their data as follows. Raw data were processed with SOAPnuke, discarding reads with adapters, uncalled bases, mean Phred below 15, or no exact constant-primer or identifier match. High-quality paired reads were merged using COPE v1.2.5, and each unique nucleotide sequence was defined as a clonotype. Clonotypes were aligned to IMGT TRBV, TRBD and TRBJ reference segments using MiTCR v1.1. Analysis was restricted to V-J combinations with a frequency above 0.0001, which covered 99% to 99.2% of repertoires. The TCS score was defined as F50 (clonal expansion) divided by E x V (chaos), with BLOSUM62-based TCRdist calculated between CDR3 peptides within each V-J. Welch's t-statistics and random forest reduced just over 500 V-J features to fewer than 15, which were used in a naive Bayes classifier (R e1071). TCRdb itself trimmed the public reads at Q25 with fastp, ran MiXCR and retained productive beta chains. Each entry merges the rows of one CDR3 protein and shows their most common DNA and genes. The V and J calls reflect TCRdb's pipeline rather than the authors' work. The sample table records around 250,000 distinct CDR3 sequences; about 14% of these occur just once. The ten largest clonotypes hold about 14% of the sample.

Hyperthyroidism patients were newly diagnosed, with disease duration under 2 months, and aged 18 to 65 years. Patients with uncontrolled infections, other autoimmune diseases, pregnancy or lactation were excluded. Diagnoses were established on the basis of clinical symptoms, serum thyroxine and TRAb, thyroid ultrasound, and orbital computed tomography. Blood from progressor patients was drawn when they were first diagnosed with hyperthyroidism, before any ophthalmopathy symptoms appeared. PBMCs were separated from roughly 9.6 ml of fresh peripheral blood using Ficoll-Paque density gradient centrifugation. Progressor patients were defined as those initially diagnosed with Graves' hyperthyroidism in whom ophthalmopathy developed during follow-up. Total RNA was extracted using Trizol reagent, and RNA quality was assessed on an Agilent 2100 Bioanalyzer. Study-wide findings and limitations: In cross-validation, a model built on a 13 V-J signature told ophthalmopathy apart from stable hyperthyroidism with approximately 90% sensitivity and roughly 81% specificity, and in testing the same model reached 80%/75%. Most expanded thyroid clonotypes (frequency above 0.001) were also detected in blood, a finding suggesting that blood repertoires may reflect thyroid immune responses. In validation, progression to ophthalmopathy was predicted by the model with more than 65% sensitivity and 72.22% specificity, a median of approximately 6.5 months before onset. Sample size was not statistically predetermined, and blinding of investigators to group allocation was not performed.

The chain couples TRBV29-1 to TRBJ2-3; confidence is insufficient to name the D gene. This clonotype was obtained from a woman between 35 and 50 years old with Graves' hyperthyroidism that later progressed to Graves' ophthalmopathy. The sequenced material came from blood. The CDR3 reads CSVEGVRSSTTDTQYF. The nucleotide sequence is TGCAGCGTTGAAGGGGTCCGGAGTAGCACGACAGATACGCAGTATTTT.